This note documents a single TCR beta chain sequence. This sample is drawn from a study of CD8+ T cells in alopecia areata. The CDR3 totals 15 residues. Germline V CDR1 and CDR2: SQVTM, ANQGSEA. V was clipped by 1 base and J by 2 bases; unmatched bases: 5. Reverse transcribed after extraction, RNA yielded cDNA as the sequencing template. Produced via immunoSEQ multiplex PCR; TCRdb's table is partial and in-frame only. The sample shows 50,000 to 70,000 clones, 44% of them seen only once. The clonotype comes from a human donor with alopecia areata. The chain uses TRBV29-1 and TRBJ2-1; 7 bases agree with TRBD2. Sample: NKG2D-low CD8+ T cells sorted from blood. CDR3 loop: CSVEVRLAAYNEQFF. The CDR3 region has the DNA TGCAGCGTTGAAGTACGGCTAGCGGCCTACAATGAGCAGTTCTTC.